The 21 T cell receptor beta chains below were found in one sample sequenced in a study of identical twins. MiXCR, run by TCRdb on the 5' RACE reads, gives a single entry per CDR3 protein. The sample consists of some 260,000 distinct CDR3 sequences, about an eighth of them appearing once. Input material: memory (CD45RO+) T cells sorted from blood. The receptors come from a woman between 18 and 30 years old in good health.

V is TRBV12-3 or TRBV12-4 and J is TRBJ2-1; the D gene could be TRBD1 or TRBD2 (5 bases each). This CDR3 contains 14 residues. Trimming pared 5 bases from V and 4 bases from J, leaving 12 bases between. CDR3 in amino acids: CASSPTGTYNEQFF. Written as DNA, the CDR3 is TGTGCCAGCAGTCCGACCGGGACGTACAATGAGCAGTTCTTC.

The CDR3 reads CASSPGLADAYEQYF. DNA of the CDR3: TGTGCCAGCAGCCCTGGACTAGCGGATGCCTACGAGCAGTACTTC. V is TRBV13 and J is TRBJ2-7; TRBD2 matches 10 bases. Germline V gene sequence: CDR1 PRHDT, CDR2 FYEKMQ (reference sequence). The CDR3 sequence is 15 residues long. V gave up 5 bases and J gave up 2 bases; unmatched junction bases: 6. Drawing the rest from reference TRBV13 and TRBJ2-7, the complete variable domain is AAGVIQSPRHLIKEKRETATLKCYPIPRHDTVYWYQQGPGQDPQFLISFYEKMQSDKGSIPDRFSAQQFSDYHSELNMSSLELGDSALYFCASSPGLADAYEQYFGPGTRLTVT.

This chain links TRBV5-1 with TRBJ2-5; D gene unclear. The CDR3 is made up of 14 amino acids. The germline gives CDR1 SGHRS, CDR2 YFSETQ. Trimming stripped 2 bases from V and 0 bases from J, with 8 bases between. The CDR3 loop is CASSFTWDQETQYF. Here the CDR3 DNA reads TGCGCCAGCAGCTTTACGTGGGACCAAGAGACCCAGTACTTC. Using reference TRBV5-1 and TRBJ2-5 for the parts outside the CDR3, the full variable domain is KAGVTQTPRYLIKTRGQQVTLSCSPISGHRSVSWYQQTPGQGLQFLFEYFSETQRNKGNFPGRFSGRQFSNSRSEMNVSTLELGDSALYLCASSFTWDQETQYFGPGTRLLVL.

This clonotype has ten or more counts. CDR3 in amino acids: CASSSLAGVGTDTQYF. CDR3 bases: TGTGCCAGCAGCTCGCTAGCGGGGGTTGGCACAGATACGCAGTATTTT. The rearrangement joins TRBV7-2 to TRBJ2-3, with 10 bases that match TRBD2. J was trimmed by 1 base and V by 4 bases; bases with no gene match: 5. The CDR3 runs to 16 residues. Germline CDR1 SGHTA, CDR2 FQGNSA.

The V and J genes are TRBV3-1 and TRBJ2-7, with 8 bases aligning to TRBD2. V shed 0 bases, J shed 6 bases, and the junction held 7 bases outside the gene matches. The CDR3 has 15 amino acids. Per germline, CDR1 LGHDT and CDR2 YNNKEL (reference sequence). This CDR3 reads CASSQDRDGRGEQYF. In DNA form, the CDR3 reads TGTGCCAGCAGCCAAGATCGGGACGGGAGGGGCGAGCAGTACTTC.

This clonotype was seen only a few times. The CDR3 coding sequence is TGTGCCAGCAGCTATAGCGGGCCACAGTATTTT. It is translated as CASSYSGPQYF. The genes are TRBV5-6 and TRBJ2-3, with 7 bases lining up with TRBD2. V gave up 3 bases and J gave up 12 bases; unmatched junction bases: 4. The CDR3 is 11 residues long. Germline V gives CDR1 SGHDT, CDR2 YYEEEE.

This chain uses TRBV5-4 with TRBJ2-3; D remains unclear. The length of the CDR3 is 12 residues. Germline CDR1 SGHNT, CDR2 YYREEE (reference sequence). Trimming took 4 bases from V and 5 from J, leaving 8 bases between them. This CDR3 is CASSPVKDTQYF. The DNA of the CDR3 is TGTGCCAGCAGCCCCGTGAAAGATACGCAGTATTTT.

The chain combines TRBV3-1 with TRBJ1-5; D possibly corresponds to TRBD1 (5 bases). Between the trimmed V and J ends, which lost 6 bases and 7 bases, there was a span of 13 bases. The CDR3 is 13 residues long. CDR1 is LGHDT and CDR2 is YNNKEL in the germline V gene (reference sequence). This chain's CDR3 is CASSNLRGQPQHF. The CDR3 DNA is TGTGCCAGCAGTAACTTAAGGGGCCAGCCCCAGCATTTT.

V and J are TRBV29-1 and TRBJ2-7, with no clear D. The length of the CDR3 is 14 residues. Per the germline V gene, CDR1 is SQVTM and CDR2 is ANQGSEA. Trimming took 4 bases from V and 0 from J, leaving 13 bases between them. The chain's CDR3 is CSVGGGVSSYEQYF. The CDR3 nucleotides read TGCAGCGTTGGGGGTGGAGTCTCCTCCTACGAGCAGTACTTC.

In its sample, this clonotype was seen a few times. The V call is TRBV10-3, the J call TRBJ2-7; D is possibly TRBD1 (6 bases). The V end lost 4 bases, the J end lost 0 bases, and 7 bases lay between the germline ends. This CDR3 region has 13 residues. The germline CDR1 and CDR2 sequences are ENHRY and SYGVKD. As DNA, the CDR3 is TGTGCCATCAGTGGGACAGACTCCTACGAGCAGTACTTC. It specifies CAISGTDSYEQYF.

This clonotype was seen repeatedly, ten times or more. V and J are TRBV3-1 and TRBJ1-2, with a tentative D call TRBD1 (5 bases). CDR1 and CDR2 from the germline V gene are LGHDT and YNNKEL (reference sequence). The V gene lost 4 bases and the J gene lost 4 bases, with 10 bases spanning the gap. This CDR3 spans 13 amino acids. CDR3 region: CASSLRGPYGYTF. The DNA of the CDR3 is TGTGCCAGCAGCCTCCGGGGCCCCTATGGCTACACCTTC. Full variable domain (missing parts from reference TRBV3-1 and TRBJ1-2): DTAVSQTPKYLVTQMGNDKSIKCEQNLGHDTMYWYKQDSKKFLKIMFSYNNKELIINETVPNRFSPKSPDKAHLNLHINSLELGDSAVYFCASSLRGPYGYTFGSGTRLTVV.

In DNA form, the CDR3 reads TGCGCCAGCAGCCAAGATTCCATCGGATTCACAGATACGCAGTATTTT. It yields the protein CASSQDSIGFTDTQYF. J is TRBJ2-3 and V is TRBV4-3; D is ambiguous. The CDR3 sequence is 16 residues long. CDR1 and CDR2 from the germline V gene are LGHNA and YSLEER. V lost 0 bases and J 2 bases, leaving 12 bases between the germline ends.

The genes are TRBV11-2 and TRBJ2-7; D ambiguous. Germline CDR1 and CDR2: SGHAT and FQNNGV. The CDR3 is made up of 13 amino acids. Deletions cut 5 bases from V and 1 base from J, with 9 bases between. The CDR3 DNA reads TGTGCCAGCAGCGCGCTTAGGTCCTACGAGCAGTACTTC. This encodes CASSALRSYEQYF.

This chain uses TRBV7-2 with TRBJ2-7; 8 nucleotides match TRBD1. The CDR3 runs 13 residues. The V gene's germline CDR1 is SGHTA and CDR2 FQGNSA. The V and J ends lost 0 bases and 12 bases, in that order; junction bases with no gene match: 7. This CDR3 is CASSLADRGALYF. CDR3 in DNA: TGTGCCAGCAGCTTAGCAGACAGGGGAGCTCTGTACTTC.

This clonotype was counted at least ten times. The chain recombines TRBV7-9 with TRBJ2-5, with TRBD2 identical over 8 bases. This CDR3 is built from 14 residues. Germline CDR1 is SEHNR and CDR2 is FQNEAQ (reference sequence). Trimming at V came to 3 bases and at J to 4 bases, leaving 4 bases not matched to a gene. CDR3 residues: CASSFGGGLETQYF. In nucleotides, the CDR3 is TGTGCCAGCAGCTTCGGGGGGGGATTAGAGACCCAGTACTTC.

The rearrangement uses TRBV20-1 and TRBJ2-3, with D possibly matching TRBD1 (5 bases). Germline V lookup: CDR1 DFQATT, CDR2 SNEGSKA (reference sequence). The V gene lost 4 bases and the J gene lost 6 bases, with 17 bases spanning the gap. The CDR3 totals 14 residues. The chain's CDR3 is CSATYRQLSDTQYF. In DNA form, the CDR3 reads TGCAGTGCTACTTATAGACAGTTGTCGGATACGCAGTATTTT.

This clonotype was seen at least ten times. The rearrangement links TRBV20-1 to TRBJ2-3; 10 nucleotides match TRBD2. V was pared by 4 bases and J by 7 bases, with 17 bases of the junction left unmatched. Germline V gene lookup returns CDR1 DFQATT and CDR2 SNEGSKA (reference sequence). The CDR3 is 17 residues long. This CDR3 is CSAISRASLAGANTQYF. The CDR3 coding sequence is TGCAGTGCTATTAGCAGGGCATCTCTAGCGGGGGCTAATACGCAGTATTTT.

This clonotype was counted many times. This rearrangement joins TRBV4-3 to TRBJ2-1; D is unresolved. Germline V gene sequence: CDR1 LGHNA, CDR2 YSLEER. V shed 0 bases and J shed 4 bases, with 13 bases lying between them. The CDR3 contains 16 residues. This CDR3 is CASSQDLRPLYNEQFF. The CDR3 DNA reads as TGCGCCAGCAGCCAAGATCTTAGGCCCCTTTACAATGAGCAGTTCTTC.

V and J are TRBV13 and TRBJ1-1, with TRBD1 identical over 11 bases. The CDR3 has 15 residues. Germline V CDR1 and CDR2: PRHDT, FYEKMQ (reference sequence). V shed 4 bases and J 9 bases; nucleotides not matched to a gene: 10. The CDR3 DNA sequence: TGTGCCAGCAGCTCGGACAGGGGGCTCAGTACTAAAGCTTTCTTT. It is translated as CASSSDRGLSTKAFF.

CDR3: CAWRKGAYGYTF. DNA of the CDR3: TGTGCCTGGAGAAAGGGGGCTTATGGCTACACCTTC. This rearrangement joins TRBV30 to TRBJ1-2; TRBD1 matches at 7 bases. V was pared by 3 bases and J by 5 bases, with 3 bases of the junction left unmatched. The V gene's germline CDR1 is GTSNPN and CDR2 SVGIG (reference sequence). The CDR3 totals 12 residues. Using reference TRBV30 and TRBJ1-2 for the parts outside the CDR3, the full variable domain is SQTIHQWPATLVQPVGSPLSLECTVEGTSNPNLYWYRQAAGRGLQLLFYSVGIGQISSEVPQNLSASRPQDRQFILSSKKLLLSDSGFYLCAWRKGAYGYTFGSGTRLTVV.

In this sample, this clonotype turned up a few times. The V call is TRBV10-3, the J call TRBJ1-6; the D gene is possibly TRBD1 (6 bases). Trimming removed 3 bases from V and 11 bases from J, with 8 bases in between. From germline, CDR1 is ENHRY and CDR2 SYGVKD. This CDR3 has 12 amino acids. This CDR3 is CAISEGGTPLHF. CDR3 DNA sequence: TGTGCCATCAGTGAAGGGGGAACACCCCTCCACTTT.